This TCR beta chain was sequenced for a study of blood T cell repertoires in COVID-19. The count of this clone is one. Using immunoSEQ multiplex PCR, the repertoire was profiled, and TCRdb retains in-frame clones only, with some absent. The table has fewer than 350,000 clones, 85% seen once; the top ten hold around 2.5%. This CDR3 is 16 amino acids long. With 2 bases clipped from V and 10 bases from J, the junction kept 13 bases outside the gene matches. Germline-derived CDR1 and CDR2 are KGHDR and SFDVKD. Material: PBMCs or T cells enriched from blood (not recorded which). The chain joins TRBV24-1 to TRBJ2-5; 9 bases agree with TRBD1. This TCR came from a woman aged 45-65 years who had recovered from COVID-19. CDR3 sequence: CATSDSGTGHPEGQYF. CDR3 nucleotides: TGTGCCACCAGTGATTCCGGGACAGGGCACCCCGAGGGCCAGTACTTC.